This T cell receptor (beta chain) was documented in a study of cytomegalovirus exposure and HLA in healthy donors. Study-wide results and limits: Later analysis placed DRB1 highest and HLA-C lowest in TCR association rates, which differed by HLA locus. Some TCR beta chains (roughly 160 of them) were listed as cytomegalovirus-associated.

Both 60 Vbeta primers and 13 Jbeta primers went into the PCR. Profiling relied on immunoSEQ multiplex PCR, and the TCRdb table lists in-frame clones only, not all of them. Among 150,000 to 180,000 clones listed, about 80% were seen once. Regarding this clone: The antigen remains unidentified.

The donors comprised healthy bone marrow donors. CDR1 is MGHRA, CDR2 YSYEKL, per germline. The V segment lost 0 bases and the J segment 8 bases; nucleotides outside the gene matches: 6. The CDR3 runs 15 residues. This rearrangement joins TRBV4-1 to TRBJ1-4; 7 bases are a match to TRBD1. The sample was PBMCs. This sequence was found in a woman aged 35 to 49 in good health and CMV-seronegative. CDR3 amino acids: CASSQERGLDEKLFF. In nucleotides, the CDR3 is TGCGCCAGCAGCCAAGAAAGGGGGCTGGACGAAAAACTGTTTTTT.